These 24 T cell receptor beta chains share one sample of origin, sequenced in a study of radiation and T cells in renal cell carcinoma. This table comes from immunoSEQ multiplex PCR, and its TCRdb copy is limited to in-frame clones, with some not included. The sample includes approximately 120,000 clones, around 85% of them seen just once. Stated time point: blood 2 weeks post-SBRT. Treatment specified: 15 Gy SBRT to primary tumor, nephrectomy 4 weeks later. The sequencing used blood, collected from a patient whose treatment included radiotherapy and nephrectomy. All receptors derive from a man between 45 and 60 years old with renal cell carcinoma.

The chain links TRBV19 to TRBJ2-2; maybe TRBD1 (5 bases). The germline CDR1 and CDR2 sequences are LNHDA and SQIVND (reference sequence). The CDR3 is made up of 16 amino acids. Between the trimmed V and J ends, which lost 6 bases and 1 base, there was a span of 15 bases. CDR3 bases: TGTGCCAGTAGGGACCAGGGCGCTGAGAACACCGGGGAGCTGTTTTTT. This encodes CASRDQGAENTGELFF.

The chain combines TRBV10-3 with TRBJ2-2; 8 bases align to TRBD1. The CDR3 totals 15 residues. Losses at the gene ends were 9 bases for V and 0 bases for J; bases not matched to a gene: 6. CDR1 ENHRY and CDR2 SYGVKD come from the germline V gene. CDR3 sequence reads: CAMGQVSANTGELFF. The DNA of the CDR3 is TGTGCCATGGGACAGGTCAGCGCGAACACCGGGGAGCTGTTTTTT.

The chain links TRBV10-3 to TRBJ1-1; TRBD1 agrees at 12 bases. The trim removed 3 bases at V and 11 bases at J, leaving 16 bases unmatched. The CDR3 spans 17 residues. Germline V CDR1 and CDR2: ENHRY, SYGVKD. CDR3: CAISDPDNPGTGGWAFF. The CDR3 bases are TGTGCCATCAGTGATCCCGATAACCCCGGGACAGGGGGCTGGGCTTTCTTT.

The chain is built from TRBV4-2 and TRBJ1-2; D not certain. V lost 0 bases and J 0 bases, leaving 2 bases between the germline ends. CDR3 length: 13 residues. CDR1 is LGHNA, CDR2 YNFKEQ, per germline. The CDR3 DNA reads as TGTGCCAGCAGCCAAGATGCTAACTATGGCTACACCTTC. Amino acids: CASSQDANYGYTF.

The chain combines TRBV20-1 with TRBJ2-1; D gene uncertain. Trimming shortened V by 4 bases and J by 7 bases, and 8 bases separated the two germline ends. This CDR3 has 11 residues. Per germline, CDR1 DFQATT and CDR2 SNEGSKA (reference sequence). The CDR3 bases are TGCAGTGCTACGTCGGCAAATGAGCAGTTCTTC. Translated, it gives CSATSANEQFF.

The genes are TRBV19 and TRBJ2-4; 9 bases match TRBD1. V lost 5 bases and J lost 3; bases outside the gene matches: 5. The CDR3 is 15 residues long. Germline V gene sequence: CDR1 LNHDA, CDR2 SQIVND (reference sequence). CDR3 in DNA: TGTGCCAGTAGTCTCCGGACAGGGGACAAAAACATTCAGTACTTC. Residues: CASSLRTGDKNIQYF.

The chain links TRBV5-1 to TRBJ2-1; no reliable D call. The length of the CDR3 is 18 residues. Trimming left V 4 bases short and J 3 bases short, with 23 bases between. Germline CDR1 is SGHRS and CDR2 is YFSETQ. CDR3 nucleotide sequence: TGCGCCAGCAGCCCTGGGGTTAATAAAAGACGACACTACAATGAGCAGTTCTTC. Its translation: CASSPGVNKRRHYNEQFF.

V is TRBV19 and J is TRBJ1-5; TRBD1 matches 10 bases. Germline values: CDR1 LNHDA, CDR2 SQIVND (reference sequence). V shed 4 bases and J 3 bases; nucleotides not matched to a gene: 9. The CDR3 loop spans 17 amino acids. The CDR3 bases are TGTGCCAGTAGTACCCCACCCGGGACAGGGGTCAATCAGCCCCAGCATTTT. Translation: CASSTPPGTGVNQPQHF.

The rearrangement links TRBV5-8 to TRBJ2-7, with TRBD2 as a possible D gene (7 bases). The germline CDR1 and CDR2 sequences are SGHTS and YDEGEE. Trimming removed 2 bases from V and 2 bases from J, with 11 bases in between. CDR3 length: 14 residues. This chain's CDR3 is CASSFWRGPYEQYF. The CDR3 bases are TGTGCCAGCAGCTTCTGGCGGGGGCCCTACGAGCAGTACTTC.

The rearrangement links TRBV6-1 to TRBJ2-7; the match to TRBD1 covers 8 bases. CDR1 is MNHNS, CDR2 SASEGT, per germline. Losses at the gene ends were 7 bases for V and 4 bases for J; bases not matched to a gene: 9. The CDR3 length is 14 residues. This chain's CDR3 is CASTRQGIEYEQYF. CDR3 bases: TGTGCCAGCACTAGACAGGGGATTGAGTACGAGCAGTACTTC.

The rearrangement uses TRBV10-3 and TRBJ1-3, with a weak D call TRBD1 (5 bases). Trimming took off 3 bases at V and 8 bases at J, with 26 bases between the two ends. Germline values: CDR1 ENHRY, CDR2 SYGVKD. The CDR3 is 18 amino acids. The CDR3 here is CAISEPPRRGTNGDTIYF. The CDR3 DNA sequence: TGTGCCATCAGTGAACCCCCTCGGCGAGGGACCAACGGGGACACCATATATTTT.

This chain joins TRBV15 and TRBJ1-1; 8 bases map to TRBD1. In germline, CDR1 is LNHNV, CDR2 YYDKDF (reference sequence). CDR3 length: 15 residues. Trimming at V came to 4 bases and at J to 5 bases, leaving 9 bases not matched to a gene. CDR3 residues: CATSTTRGRGTEAFF. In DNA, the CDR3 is TGTGCCACCAGCACCACCAGGGGGCGGGGTACTGAAGCTTTCTTT.

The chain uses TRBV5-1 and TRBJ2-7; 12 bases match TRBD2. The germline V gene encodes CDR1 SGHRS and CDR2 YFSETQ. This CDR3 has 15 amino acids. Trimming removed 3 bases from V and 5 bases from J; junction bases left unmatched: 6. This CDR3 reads CASSSGLAGLDEQYF. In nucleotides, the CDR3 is TGCGCCAGCAGCTCCGGACTAGCGGGATTAGACGAGCAGTACTTC.

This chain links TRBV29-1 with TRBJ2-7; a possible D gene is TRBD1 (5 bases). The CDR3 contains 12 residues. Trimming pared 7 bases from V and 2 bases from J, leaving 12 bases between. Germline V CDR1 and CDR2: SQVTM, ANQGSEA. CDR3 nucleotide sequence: TGCAGCGCCGAATCAGGGACCTACGAGCAGTACTTC. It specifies CSAESGTYEQYF.

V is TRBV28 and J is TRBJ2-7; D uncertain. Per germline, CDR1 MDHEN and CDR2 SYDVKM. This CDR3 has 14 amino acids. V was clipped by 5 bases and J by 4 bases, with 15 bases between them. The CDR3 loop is CASSKSPGGYEQYF. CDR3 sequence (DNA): TGTGCCAGCAGTAAAAGCCCGGGCGGATACGAGCAGTACTTC.

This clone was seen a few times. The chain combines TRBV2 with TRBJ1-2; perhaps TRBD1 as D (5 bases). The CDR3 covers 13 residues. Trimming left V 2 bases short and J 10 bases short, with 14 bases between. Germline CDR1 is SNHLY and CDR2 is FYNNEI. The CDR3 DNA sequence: TGTGCCAGCAGTGAACTTAAAAGGGGTTCCTACACCTTC. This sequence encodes CASSELKRGSYTF.

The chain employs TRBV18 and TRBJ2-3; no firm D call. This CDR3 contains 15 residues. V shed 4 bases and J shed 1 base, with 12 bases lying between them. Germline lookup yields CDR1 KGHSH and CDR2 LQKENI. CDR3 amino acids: CASSRDLSRTDTQYF. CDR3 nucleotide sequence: TGTGCCAGCTCACGAGATCTATCCCGCACAGATACGCAGTATTTT.

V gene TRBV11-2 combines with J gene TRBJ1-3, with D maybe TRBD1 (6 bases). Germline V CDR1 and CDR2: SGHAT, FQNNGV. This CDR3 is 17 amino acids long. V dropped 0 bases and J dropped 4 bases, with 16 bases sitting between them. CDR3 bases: TGTGCCAGCAGCTTAGATTTGTGGTCAGGGGCCGGAAACACCATATATTTT. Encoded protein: CASSLDLWSGAGNTIYF.

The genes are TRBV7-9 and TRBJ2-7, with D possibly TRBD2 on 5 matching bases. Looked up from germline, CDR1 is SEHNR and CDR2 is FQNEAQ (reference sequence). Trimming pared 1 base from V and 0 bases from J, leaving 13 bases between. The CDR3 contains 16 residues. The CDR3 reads CASSLGSGLSSYEQYF. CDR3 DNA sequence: TGTGCCAGCAGCTTAGGTTCAGGACTCAGCTCCTACGAGCAGTACTTC.

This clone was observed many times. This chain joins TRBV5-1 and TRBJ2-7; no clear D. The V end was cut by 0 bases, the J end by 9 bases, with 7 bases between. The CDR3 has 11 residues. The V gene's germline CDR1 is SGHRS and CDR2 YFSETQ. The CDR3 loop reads CASSLGVVQYF. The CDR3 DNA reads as TGCGCCAGCAGCTTGGGGGTCGTGCAGTACTTC. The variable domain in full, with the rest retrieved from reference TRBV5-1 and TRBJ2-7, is KAGVTQTPRYLIKTRGQQVTLSCSPISGHRSVSWYQQTPGQGLQFLFEYFSETQRNKGNFPGRFSGRQFSNSRSEMNVSTLELGDSALYLCASSLGVVQYFGPGTRLTVT.

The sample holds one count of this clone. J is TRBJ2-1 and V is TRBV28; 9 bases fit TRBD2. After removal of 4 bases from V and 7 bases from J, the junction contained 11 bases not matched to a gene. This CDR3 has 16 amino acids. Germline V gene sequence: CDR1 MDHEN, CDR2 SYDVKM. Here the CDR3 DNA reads TGTGCCAGCAGTTCCCCAGCGGGAGGTCTTGGTAATGAGCAGTTCTTC. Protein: CASSSPAGGLGNEQFF. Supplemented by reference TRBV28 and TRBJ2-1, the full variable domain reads DVKVTQSSRYLVKRTGEKVFLECVQDMDHENMFWYRQDPGLGLRLIYFSYDVKMKEKGDIPEGYSVSREKKERFSLILESASTNQTSMYLCASSSPAGGLGNEQFFGPGTRLTVL.

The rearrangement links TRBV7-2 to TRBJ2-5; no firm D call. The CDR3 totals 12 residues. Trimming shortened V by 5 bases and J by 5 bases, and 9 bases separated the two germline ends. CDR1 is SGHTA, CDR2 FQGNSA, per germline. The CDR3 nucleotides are TGTGCCAGCAGCGCAATGGTGGAGACCCAGTACTTC. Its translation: CASSAMVETQYF.

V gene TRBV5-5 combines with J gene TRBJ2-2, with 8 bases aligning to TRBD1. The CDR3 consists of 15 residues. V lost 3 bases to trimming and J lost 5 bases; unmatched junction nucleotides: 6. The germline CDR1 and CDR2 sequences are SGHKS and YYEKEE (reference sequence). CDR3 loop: CASSSRTGWTGELFF. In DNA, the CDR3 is TGTGCCAGCAGCTCCCGGACAGGGTGGACCGGGGAGCTGTTTTTT. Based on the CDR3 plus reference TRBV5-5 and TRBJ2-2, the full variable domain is DAGVTQSPTHLIKTRGQQVTLRCSPISGHKSVSWYQQVLGQGPQFIFQYYEKEERGRGNFPDRFSARQFPNYSSELNVNALLLGDSALYLCASSSRTGWTGELFFGEGSRLTVL.

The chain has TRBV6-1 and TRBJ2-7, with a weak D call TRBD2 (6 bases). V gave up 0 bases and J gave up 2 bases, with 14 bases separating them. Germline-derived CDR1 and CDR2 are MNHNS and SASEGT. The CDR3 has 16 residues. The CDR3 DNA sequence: TGTGCCAGCAGTGAAGCGCTCGGGGGTCTACCCTACGAGCAGTACTTC. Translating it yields CASSEALGGLPYEQYF.